This T cell receptor (beta chain) was observed in a study of T cells in Graves' hyperthyroidism and ophthalmopathy. For the study at large: Staff took peripheral blood when the initial diagnosis was made, before any treatment began.

Graves' hyperthyroidism is called stable when ophthalmopathy does not progress within 18 months. Around 10 ml fresh peripheral blood yielded the PBMCs. TCR beta CDR3 regions were amplified from RNA transcripts. The HTBI primer set served for first-round RT-PCR of the TCR CDR3. TCRdb itself ran the multiplex PCR reads through MiXCR, one entry per CDR3 protein. The data hold about 560,000 distinct CDR3 sequences, with roughly 17% observed a single time. This clonotype was observed at least ten times. Input material: blood. This TCR came from a woman younger than 30 with Graves' hyperthyroidism.

In DNA, the CDR3 is TGTGCCAGCAGCCCCGACGGGGGCAATCAGCCCCAGCATTTT. Translating it yields CASSPDGGNQPQHF. This chain connects TRBV6-1 to TRBJ1-5, with D uncertain. Trimming removed 6 bases at V and 2 bases at J, with 11 bases between. Germline CDR1 MNHNS, CDR2 SASEGT. The CDR3 runs to 14 residues.